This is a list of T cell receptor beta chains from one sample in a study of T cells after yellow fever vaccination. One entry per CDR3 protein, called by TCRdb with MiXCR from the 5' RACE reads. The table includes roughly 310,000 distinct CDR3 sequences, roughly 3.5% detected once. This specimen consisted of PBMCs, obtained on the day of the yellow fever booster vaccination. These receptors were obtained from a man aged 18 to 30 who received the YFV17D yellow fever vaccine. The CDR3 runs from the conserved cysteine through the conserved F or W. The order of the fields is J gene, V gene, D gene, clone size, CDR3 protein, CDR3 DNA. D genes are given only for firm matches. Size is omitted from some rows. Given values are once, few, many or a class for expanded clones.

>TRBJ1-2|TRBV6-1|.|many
CASRETENLGYTF
TGTGCCAGCAGGGAGACCGAGAATTTAGGCTACACCTTC
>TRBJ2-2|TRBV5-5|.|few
CASILGVGNTGELFF
TGTGCCAGCATCCTCGGGGTTGGGAACACCGGGGAGCTGTTTTTT
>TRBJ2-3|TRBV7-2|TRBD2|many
CASSPQRTSGGSDTQYF
TGTGCCAGCAGCCCCCAACGCACTAGCGGGGGATCAGATACGCAGTATTTT
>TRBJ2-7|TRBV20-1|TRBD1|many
CSAGTGVHEQYF
TGCAGTGCTGGGACAGGGGTCCACGAGCAGTACTTC
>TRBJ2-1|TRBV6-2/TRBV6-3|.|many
CASRTPETGLYNEQFF
TGTGCCAGCAGGACCCCTGAGACAGGACTCTACAATGAGCAGTTCTTC
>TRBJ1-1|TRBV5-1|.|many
CASSPLGQGSTEAFF
TGCGCCAGCAGCCCCCTAGGTCAGGGCTCCACTGAAGCTTTCTTT
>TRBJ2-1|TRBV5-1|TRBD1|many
CASSPDRALLWFF
TGCGCCAGCAGCCCAGACAGGGCTCTATTATGGTTCTTC
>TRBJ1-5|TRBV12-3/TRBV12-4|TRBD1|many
CASSFTGGNQPQHF
TGTGCCAGCAGTTTTACAGGGGGCAATCAGCCCCAGCATTTT
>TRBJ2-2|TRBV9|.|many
CASSVDRNTGELFF
TGTGCCAGCAGCGTAGACAGGAACACCGGGGAGCTGTTTTTT
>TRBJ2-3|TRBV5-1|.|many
CASSSSESTDTQYF
TGCGCCAGCAGCTCTAGCGAGTCCACAGATACGCAGTATTTT
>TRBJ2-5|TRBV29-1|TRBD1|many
CSVVLQGSQETQYF
TGCAGCGTCGTCCTACAGGGGTCCCAAGAGACCCAGTACTTC
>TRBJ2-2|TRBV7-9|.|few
CASSRFVSANTGELFF
TGTGCCAGCAGCCGGTTCGTTTCAGCGAACACCGGGGAGCTGTTTTTT
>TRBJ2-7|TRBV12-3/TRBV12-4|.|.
CASSLSLTSYEQYF
TGTGCCAGCAGTTTGAGTCTAACCTCCTACGAGCAGTACTTC
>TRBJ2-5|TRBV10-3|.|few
CAISEGGEETQYF
TGTGCCATCAGTGAAGGGGGGGAGGAGACCCAGTACTTC
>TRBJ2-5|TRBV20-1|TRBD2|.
CSARLAGGPKETQYF
TGCAGTGCTAGGCTAGCGGGGGGCCCTAAAGAGACCCAGTACTTC
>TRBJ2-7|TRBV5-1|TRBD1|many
CASSLEGQGADEQYF
TGCGCCAGCAGCTTGGAGGGACAGGGGGCTGATGAGCAGTACTTC